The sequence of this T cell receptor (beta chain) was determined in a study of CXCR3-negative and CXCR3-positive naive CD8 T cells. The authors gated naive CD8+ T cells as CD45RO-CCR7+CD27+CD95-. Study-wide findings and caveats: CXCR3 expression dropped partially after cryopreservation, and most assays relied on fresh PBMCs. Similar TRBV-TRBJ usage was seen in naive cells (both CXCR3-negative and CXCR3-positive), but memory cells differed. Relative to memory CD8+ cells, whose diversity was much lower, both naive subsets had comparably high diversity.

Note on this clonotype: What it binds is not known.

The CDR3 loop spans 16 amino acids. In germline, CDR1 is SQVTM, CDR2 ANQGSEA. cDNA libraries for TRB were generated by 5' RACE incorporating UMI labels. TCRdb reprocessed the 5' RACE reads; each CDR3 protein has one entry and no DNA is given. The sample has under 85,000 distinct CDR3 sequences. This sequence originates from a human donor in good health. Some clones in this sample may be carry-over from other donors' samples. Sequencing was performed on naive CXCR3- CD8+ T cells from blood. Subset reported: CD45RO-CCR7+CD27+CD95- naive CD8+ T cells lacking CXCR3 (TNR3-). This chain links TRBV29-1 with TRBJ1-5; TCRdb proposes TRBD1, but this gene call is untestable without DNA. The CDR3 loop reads CSVMHGGLCLSQPQHF. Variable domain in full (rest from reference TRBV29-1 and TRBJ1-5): SAVISQKPSRDICQRGTSLTIQCQVDSQVTMMFWYRQQPGQSLTLIATANQGSEATYESGFVIDKFPISRPNLTFSTLTVSNMSPEDSSIYLCSVMHGGLCLSQPQHFGDGTRLSIL.